The next 20 T cell receptor beta chains were all read from a single sample in a study of T-cell memory formation after mild COVID-19 (dated by TCRdb to the early 2020s). The library was made by 5' RACE. The sequencer was an Illumina NovaSeq 6000. TCRdb itself trimmed the public reads at Q25 with fastp, ran MiXCR and retained productive beta chains. Here each entry gathers all rows of one CDR3 protein and keeps the most common genes and DNA. The sample table shows some 490,000 distinct CDR3 sequences, and 15% to 20% are seen once. The top ten clonotypes cover 9% to 15% of the sample. Sequences were obtained from PBMCs or a T cell subset sorted from them (not recorded which). These receptors all stem from an adult woman who had mild COVID-19 (a few samples of this study predate the infection). The sample titles of this study are shuffled in the database, so cell type and time point are left out; the donor was told from shared clones.

This clonotype was found many times. The V call is TRBV12-3 or TRBV12-4, the J call TRBJ2-1; D not certain. The CDR3 has 13 amino acids. Deletions cut 6 bases from V and 7 bases from J, with 13 bases between. CDR3 DNA: TGTGCCAGCAGACCCCTAGGCGAGAATGAGCAGTTCTTC. It translates to CASRPLGENEQFF.

The rearrangement uses TRBV12-3 or TRBV12-4 and TRBJ2-3; D possibly corresponds to TRBD2 (6 bases). The V end was cut by 8 bases, the J end by 9 bases, with 21 bases between. The CDR3 is made up of 14 amino acids. The CDR3 bases are TGTGCCAGCTTGACTAGGACCACCCCAAGCACGCAGTATTTT. Translated: CASLTRTTPSTQYF.

This rearrangement joins TRBV6-6 to TRBJ1-5; 8 positions agree with TRBD1. V gave up 2 bases and J gave up 6 bases; unmatched junction bases: 3. The CDR3 covers 14 residues. Germline CDR1 MNHNY, CDR2 SVGAGI (reference sequence). The CDR3 DNA reads as TGTGCCAGCAGTTACCAGGGGGCGGGTCAGCCCCAGCATTTT. Its protein is CASSYQGAGQPQHF.

The V call is TRBV4-2, the J call TRBJ2-7; 8 bases align to TRBD2. This CDR3 has 17 residues. The V and J ends lost 0 bases and 0 bases, in that order; junction bases with no gene match: 7. Germline V gene data show CDR1 as LGHNA and CDR2 as YNFKEQ. The CDR3 DNA follows: TGTGCCAGCAGCCAAGAGCTATTCGGGAGGGGCTCCTACGAGCAGTACTTC. Amino acid sequence: CASSQELFGRGSYEQYF.

The chain uses TRBV7-9 and TRBJ2-3; 8 bases align to TRBD2. The CDR3 runs to 16 residues. The germline gives CDR1 SEHNR, CDR2 FQNEAQ (reference sequence). V gave up 5 bases and J gave up 3 bases; unmatched junction bases: 10. This chain's CDR3 is CASSLRRGGKTDTQYF. The CDR3 DNA reads TGTGCCAGCAGCCTCAGACGGGGGGGCAAGACAGATACGCAGTATTTT.

This clonotype turned up a few times. This rearrangement joins TRBV6-2 or TRBV6-3 to TRBJ2-1, with D tentatively TRBD1 (6 bases). The CDR3 sequence is 14 residues long. The V end lost 7 bases, the J end lost 3 bases, and 13 bases lay between the germline ends. The V gene's germline CDR1 is MNHEY and CDR2 SVGEGT. The CDR3 sequence: CASTRQAGYNEQFF. The CDR3 DNA reads as TGTGCCAGCACACGACAGGCTGGCTACAATGAGCAGTTCTTC.

The chain couples TRBV5-4 to TRBJ2-3; D is perhaps TRBD2 (6 bases). Germline assignment: CDR1 SGHNT and CDR2 YYREEE (reference sequence). The CDR3 spans 13 residues. Trimming took off 5 bases at V and 11 bases at J, with 18 bases between the two ends. CDR3 nucleotide sequence: TGTGCCAGCAGTCCGGGACTTTCTATTGTGCAGTATTTT. It encodes CASSPGLSIVQYF.

This clonotype came up a few times. This chain joins TRBV7-3 and TRBJ2-7, with 13 positions matching TRBD2. J gave up 11 bases and V 5 bases, and 6 bases lay outside the gene matches. Germline V gives CDR1 SGHTA, CDR2 FQGTGA. The CDR3 runs 13 residues. This chain's CDR3 is CASSPGLAGEKYF. The CDR3 bases are TGTGCCAGCAGCCCCGGACTAGCGGGAGAGAAGTACTTC.

The gene calls are TRBV19 and TRBJ2-1, with 13 bases fitting TRBD2. The CDR3 runs 15 residues. Looked up from germline, CDR1 is LNHDA and CDR2 is SQIVND (reference sequence). The trim removed 6 bases at V and 9 bases at J, leaving 8 bases unmatched. CDR3 sequence: CASRRTSGSRGEQFF. CDR3 DNA sequence: TGTGCCAGTAGAAGGACTAGCGGGAGTAGGGGTGAGCAGTTCTTC.

This clonotype showed up just a few times. V gene TRBV9 combines with J gene TRBJ1-2, with 8 bases lining up with TRBD1. Germline CDR1 and CDR2: SGDLS and YYNGEE. After removal of 0 bases from V and 4 bases from J, the junction contained 8 bases not matched to a gene. CDR3 length equals 16 residues. The CDR3 DNA follows: TGTGCCAGCAGCGTAGTACCAGGGGGCGATGTCTATGGCTACACCTTC. It encodes CASSVVPGGDVYGYTF.

The V gene is TRBV19, the J gene TRBJ2-3; 9 bases fit TRBD2. V lost 8 bases, J lost 4 bases, and 10 bases stayed unmatched. The CDR3 runs to 15 residues. CDR1 and CDR2 (germline): LNHDA, SQIVND (reference sequence). This CDR3 is CASVGSAGGADTQYF. Written as DNA, the CDR3 is TGTGCCAGTGTCGGGTCAGCGGGAGGAGCAGATACGCAGTATTTT.

The CDR3 nucleotides are TGTGCCAGCACCCCAGAGGGGGGTAGGGTTCGGTATGGCTACACCTTC. Translated, it gives CASTPEGGRVRYGYTF. This sequence joins TRBV27 and TRBJ1-2; maybe TRBD1 (6 bases). This CDR3 has 16 amino acids. The V gene lost 7 bases and the J gene lost 5 bases, with 23 bases spanning the gap. Germline assignment: CDR1 MNHEY and CDR2 SMNVEV (reference sequence).

The chain recombines TRBV12-3 or TRBV12-4 with TRBJ1-2; TRBD1 aligns across 12 bases. CDR3 size: 16 residues. The ends lost 4 bases at V and 8 bases at J; junction bases unmatched: 11. CDR3 loop: CASSSDPGQGALGYTF. The CDR3 DNA reads as TGTGCCAGCAGTTCGGACCCGGGACAGGGGGCACTCGGCTACACCTTC.

The chain recombines TRBV7-2 with TRBJ1-2, with a possible D match to TRBD1 (6 bases). CDR3 length equals 15 residues. Germline V gene lookup returns CDR1 SGHTA and CDR2 FQGNSA. V was pared by 3 bases and J by 4 bases, with 15 bases between. The CDR3 sequence: CASSLLRGSGYGYTF. Here the CDR3 DNA reads TGTGCCAGCAGCTTGCTCAGGGGATCCGGCTATGGCTACACCTTC.

This clonotype has a handful of counts. The chain couples TRBV9 to TRBJ2-7; 9 bases line up with TRBD2. The V and J ends lost 0 bases and 3 bases, in that order; junction bases with no gene match: 13. Germline values: CDR1 SGDLS, CDR2 YYNGEE. The CDR3 loop spans 18 amino acids. The CDR3 loop is CASSVALSSSGKYYEQYF. The CDR3 DNA sequence: TGTGCCAGCAGCGTAGCCCTATCCTCTAGCGGGAAATACTACGAGCAGTACTTC.

This sequence joins TRBV11-2 and TRBJ2-1; D possibly corresponds to TRBD1 (5 bases). V lost 1 base to trimming and J lost 6 bases, with 16 bases between them. This CDR3 contains 16 residues. The germline CDR1 and CDR2 sequences are SGHAT and FQNNGV. CDR3 amino acids: CASSLAGHGAANEQFF. CDR3 DNA sequence: TGTGCCAGCAGCTTAGCAGGGCATGGGGCCGCCAATGAGCAGTTCTTC.

The rearrangement links TRBV7-2 to TRBJ2-7; TRBD1 aligns across 9 bases. This CDR3 has 16 amino acids. Germline lookup yields CDR1 SGHTA and CDR2 FQGNSA. Unmatched junction bases numbered 11, after V lost 5 bases and J lost 3 bases. The DNA of the CDR3 is TGTGCCAGCAGCCGACAGCCCGGACAGGGGATCTACGAGCAGTACTTC. Translated, it gives CASSRQPGQGIYEQYF.

This clonotype was recorded a few times. The chain is built from TRBV7-2 and TRBJ2-7; 9 bases agree with TRBD1. Trimming cost V 1 base and J 3 bases; bases outside gene matches: 4. The CDR3 has 15 amino acids. The germline gives CDR1 SGHTA, CDR2 FQGNSA. The CDR3 DNA is TGTGCCAGCAGCTTAGAGGGACAGGGACGCTACGAGCAGTACTTC. Amino acids: CASSLEGQGRYEQYF.

The V and J genes are TRBV5-5 and TRBJ2-2; D is possibly TRBD1 or TRBD2 (6 bases each). V was trimmed by 5 bases and J by 2 bases, leaving 16 bases between them. This CDR3 is built from 16 residues. CDR1 is SGHKS, CDR2 YYEKEE, per germline (reference sequence). The CDR3 DNA follows: TGTGCCAGCAGTATAAATACAGGGACTAACACCGGGGAGCTGTTTTTT. This gives the protein CASSINTGTNTGELFF. Combining the CDR3 with reference TRBV5-5 and TRBJ2-2 gives the whole variable domain DAGVTQSPTHLIKTRGQQVTLRCSPISGHKSVSWYQQVLGQGPQFIFQYYEKEERGRGNFPDRFSARQFPNYSSELNVNALLLGDSALYLCASSINTGTNTGELFFGEGSRLTVL.

This clonotype was seen a handful of times. The chain links TRBV12-3 or TRBV12-4 to TRBJ2-1; the D gene is possibly TRBD1 (6 bases). CDR3 size: 13 residues. The germline V and J ends were trimmed by 6 bases and 7 bases, with 13 bases remaining between them. Here the CDR3 DNA reads TGTGCCAGCAGCCTACAGGGTAAGAATGAGCAGTTCTTC. Translating it yields CASSLQGKNEQFF.